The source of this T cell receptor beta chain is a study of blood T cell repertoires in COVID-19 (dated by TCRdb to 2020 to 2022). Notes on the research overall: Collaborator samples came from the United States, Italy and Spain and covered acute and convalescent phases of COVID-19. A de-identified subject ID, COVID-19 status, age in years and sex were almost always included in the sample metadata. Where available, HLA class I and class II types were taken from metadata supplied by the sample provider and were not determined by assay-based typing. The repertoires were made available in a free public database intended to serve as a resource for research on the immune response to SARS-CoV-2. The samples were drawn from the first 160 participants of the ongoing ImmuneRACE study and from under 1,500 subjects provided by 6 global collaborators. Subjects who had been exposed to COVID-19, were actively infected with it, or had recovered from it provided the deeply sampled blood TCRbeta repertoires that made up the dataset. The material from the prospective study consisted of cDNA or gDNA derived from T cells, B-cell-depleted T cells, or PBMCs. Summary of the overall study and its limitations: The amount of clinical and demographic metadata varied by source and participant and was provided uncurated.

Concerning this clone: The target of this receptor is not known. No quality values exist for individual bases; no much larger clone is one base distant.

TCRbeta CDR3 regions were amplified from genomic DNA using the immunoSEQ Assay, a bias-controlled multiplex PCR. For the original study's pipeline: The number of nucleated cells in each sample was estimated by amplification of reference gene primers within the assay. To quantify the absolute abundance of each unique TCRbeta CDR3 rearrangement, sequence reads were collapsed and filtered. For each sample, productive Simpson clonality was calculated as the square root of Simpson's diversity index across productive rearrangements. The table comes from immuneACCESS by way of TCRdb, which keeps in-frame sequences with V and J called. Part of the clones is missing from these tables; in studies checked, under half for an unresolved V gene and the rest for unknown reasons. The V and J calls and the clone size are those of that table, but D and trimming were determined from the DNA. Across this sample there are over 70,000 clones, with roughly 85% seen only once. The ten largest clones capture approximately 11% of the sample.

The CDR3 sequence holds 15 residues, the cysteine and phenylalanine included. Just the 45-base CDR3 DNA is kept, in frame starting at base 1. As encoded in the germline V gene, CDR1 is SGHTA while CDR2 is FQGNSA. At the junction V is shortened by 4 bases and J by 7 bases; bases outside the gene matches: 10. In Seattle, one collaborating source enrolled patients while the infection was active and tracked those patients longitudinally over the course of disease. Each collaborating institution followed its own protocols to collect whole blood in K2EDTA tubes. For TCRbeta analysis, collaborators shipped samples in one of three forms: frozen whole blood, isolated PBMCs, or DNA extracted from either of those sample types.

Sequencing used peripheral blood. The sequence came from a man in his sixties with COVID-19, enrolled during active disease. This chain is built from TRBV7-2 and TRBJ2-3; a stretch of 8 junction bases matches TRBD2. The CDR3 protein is CASSSQGGGRNTQYF. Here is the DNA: TGTGCCAGCAGCTCTCAGGGCGGGGGGAGGAATACGCAGTATTTT. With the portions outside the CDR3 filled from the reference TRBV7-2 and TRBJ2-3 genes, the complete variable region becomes GAGVSQSPSNKVTEKGKDVELRCDPISGHTALYWYRQSLGQGLEFLIYFQGNSAPDKSGLPSDRFSAERTGGSVSTLTIQRTQQEDSAVYLCASSSQGGGRNTQYFGPGTRLTVL.